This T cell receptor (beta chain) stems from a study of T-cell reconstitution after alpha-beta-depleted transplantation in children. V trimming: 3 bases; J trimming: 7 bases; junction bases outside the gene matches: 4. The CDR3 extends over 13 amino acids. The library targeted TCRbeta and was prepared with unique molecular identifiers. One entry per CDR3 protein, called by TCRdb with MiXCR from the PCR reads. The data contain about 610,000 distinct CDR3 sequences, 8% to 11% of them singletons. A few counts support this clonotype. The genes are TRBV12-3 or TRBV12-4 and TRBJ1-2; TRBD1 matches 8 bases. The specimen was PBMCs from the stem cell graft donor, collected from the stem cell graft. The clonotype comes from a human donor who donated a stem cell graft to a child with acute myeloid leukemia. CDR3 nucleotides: TGTGCCAGCAGTTTCGGACAGGGATTTGGCTACACCTTC. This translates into CASSFGQGFGYTF.